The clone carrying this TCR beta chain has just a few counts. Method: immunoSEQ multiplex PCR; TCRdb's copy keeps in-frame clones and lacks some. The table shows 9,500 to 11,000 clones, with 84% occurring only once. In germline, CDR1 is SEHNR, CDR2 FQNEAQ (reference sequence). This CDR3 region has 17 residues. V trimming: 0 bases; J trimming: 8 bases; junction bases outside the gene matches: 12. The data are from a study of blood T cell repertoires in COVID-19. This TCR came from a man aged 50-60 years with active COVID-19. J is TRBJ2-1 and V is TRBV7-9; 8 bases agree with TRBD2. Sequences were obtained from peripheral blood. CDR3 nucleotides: TGTGCCAGCAGCTTAGCCGGGCCGGGAGGGCCCTTTGATGAGCAGTTCTTC. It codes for CASSLAGPGGPFDEQFF.